The rows below give T cell receptor beta chains drawn from one sample of a study of CD8 T cells in ankylosing spondylitis. TCRdb independently ran MiXCR on the 5' RACE reads; one entry per CDR3 protein. This table holds 200,000 or so distinct CDR3 sequences, approximately 24% found once. The sample comprised blood, either unsorted or a sorted T cell fraction (not recorded which). These TCRs come from a male donor with ankylosing spondylitis or in good health (not recorded which). CDR3s include the opening cysteine and the closing phenylalanine or tryptophan. The D gene is left open where the match is weak.

V,D,J,CDR3
TRBV14,NA,TRBJ2-1,CASSRSEYNEQFF
TRBV5-1,TRBD2,TRBJ2-3,CASSGLAGEDTQYF
TRBV20-1,NA,TRBJ1-4,CSASHEKLFF
TRBV11-2,NA,TRBJ1-5,CASSALTNQPQHF
TRBV5-1,TRBD2,TRBJ2-2,CASSFLAGGPEFGELFF
TRBV7-2,TRBD2,TRBJ2-5,CASSLSRAGGGETQYF
TRBV6-2/TRBV6-3,NA,TRBJ1-6,CASNDNSPLHF
TRBV29-1,NA,TRBJ2-1,CSGGVRGEQFF
TRBV19,NA,TRBJ1-4,CASSIDGGSNEKLFF
TRBV20-1,NA,TRBJ2-3,CSAREGTSTDTQYF
TRBV20-1,NA,TRBJ1-5,CSARGSAYQPQHF
TRBV2,TRBD2,TRBJ2-1,CARAGTSGYNEQFF
TRBV20-1,NA,TRBJ1-5,CSARATGQALNQPQHF
TRBV20-1,NA,TRBJ2-1,CSARVASQSSYNEQFF
TRBV20-1,NA,TRBJ1-4,CSARSAGGEKLFF
TRBV12-3/TRBV12-4,NA,TRBJ2-2,CASSPLVIGELFF
TRBV5-1,NA,TRBJ1-4,CASRGQEKLFF
TRBV4-2,TRBD2,TRBJ2-7,CASSRELAGGGYEQYF
TRBV3-1,TRBD2,TRBJ2-1,CASSHQGTSGPYNEQFF
TRBV5-1,TRBD2,TRBJ2-7,CASSLNYQGGEQYF
TRBV7-2,NA,TRBJ2-1,CASNFRDSADNEQFF
TRBV2,NA,TRBJ2-7,CASMLGEQYF
TRBV5-1,NA,TRBJ2-2,CASSLAVGNTGELFF
TRBV4-3,NA,TRBJ2-7,CASSQDLGEQYF
TRBV20-1,NA,TRBJ2-5,CSARGETQYF
TRBV23-1,TRBD2,TRBJ2-4,CASSHPGLAVLAKNIQYF
TRBV6-1,NA,TRBJ2-7,CASTQGGAGYEQYF
TRBV5-1,NA,TRBJ1-1,CASSFMVGGNTEAFF
TRBV20-1,NA,TRBJ2-3,CSAQREGVNTQYF
TRBV12-3/TRBV12-4,NA,TRBJ1-2,CASSFGVNYGYTF
TRBV4-2,NA,TRBJ2-3,CASSQGGGGLSTDTQYF
TRBV4-3,NA,TRBJ2-1,CASSQDYRSLDEQFF
TRBV3-1,TRBD2,TRBJ2-3,CASSQFGGSTDTQNF
TRBV4-2,NA,TRBJ2-5,CASSPAEGETQYF
TRBV12-3/TRBV12-4,NA,TRBJ2-3,CASSLRGGGTDTQYF
TRBV25-1,TRBD1,TRBJ1-2,CASSDPTGGSANYGYTF
TRBV9,NA,TRBJ2-4,CASSVDQRENGIQYF
TRBV5-6,TRBD1,TRBJ1-3,CASSQYIRDRGNTIYF
TRBV11-2,NA,TRBJ2-7,CASSLEHLRVSYEQYF
TRBV29-1,NA,TRBJ1-1,CSVGKGTSSTEAFF
TRBV6-5,TRBD2,TRBJ2-1,CACSYTRGTSGVLYNEQFF
TRBV15,TRBD2,TRBJ2-1,CATSTNLAGRRNEQFF
TRBV29-1,NA,TRBJ1-4,CSVSEQEGEKLFF
TRBV29-1,TRBD1,TRBJ2-1,CSVPRGDSQEGEQFF
TRBV12-5,TRBD2,TRBJ2-7,CASALAASYEQYF
TRBV20-1,TRBD1,TRBJ1-5,CSASPGQAGNQPQHF
TRBV3-1,NA,TRBJ2-7,CASSQGGGYEQYF
TRBV20-1,NA,TRBJ2-3,CSVETAGDTQYF
TRBV18,NA,TRBJ2-7,CASSPRPAYEQYF